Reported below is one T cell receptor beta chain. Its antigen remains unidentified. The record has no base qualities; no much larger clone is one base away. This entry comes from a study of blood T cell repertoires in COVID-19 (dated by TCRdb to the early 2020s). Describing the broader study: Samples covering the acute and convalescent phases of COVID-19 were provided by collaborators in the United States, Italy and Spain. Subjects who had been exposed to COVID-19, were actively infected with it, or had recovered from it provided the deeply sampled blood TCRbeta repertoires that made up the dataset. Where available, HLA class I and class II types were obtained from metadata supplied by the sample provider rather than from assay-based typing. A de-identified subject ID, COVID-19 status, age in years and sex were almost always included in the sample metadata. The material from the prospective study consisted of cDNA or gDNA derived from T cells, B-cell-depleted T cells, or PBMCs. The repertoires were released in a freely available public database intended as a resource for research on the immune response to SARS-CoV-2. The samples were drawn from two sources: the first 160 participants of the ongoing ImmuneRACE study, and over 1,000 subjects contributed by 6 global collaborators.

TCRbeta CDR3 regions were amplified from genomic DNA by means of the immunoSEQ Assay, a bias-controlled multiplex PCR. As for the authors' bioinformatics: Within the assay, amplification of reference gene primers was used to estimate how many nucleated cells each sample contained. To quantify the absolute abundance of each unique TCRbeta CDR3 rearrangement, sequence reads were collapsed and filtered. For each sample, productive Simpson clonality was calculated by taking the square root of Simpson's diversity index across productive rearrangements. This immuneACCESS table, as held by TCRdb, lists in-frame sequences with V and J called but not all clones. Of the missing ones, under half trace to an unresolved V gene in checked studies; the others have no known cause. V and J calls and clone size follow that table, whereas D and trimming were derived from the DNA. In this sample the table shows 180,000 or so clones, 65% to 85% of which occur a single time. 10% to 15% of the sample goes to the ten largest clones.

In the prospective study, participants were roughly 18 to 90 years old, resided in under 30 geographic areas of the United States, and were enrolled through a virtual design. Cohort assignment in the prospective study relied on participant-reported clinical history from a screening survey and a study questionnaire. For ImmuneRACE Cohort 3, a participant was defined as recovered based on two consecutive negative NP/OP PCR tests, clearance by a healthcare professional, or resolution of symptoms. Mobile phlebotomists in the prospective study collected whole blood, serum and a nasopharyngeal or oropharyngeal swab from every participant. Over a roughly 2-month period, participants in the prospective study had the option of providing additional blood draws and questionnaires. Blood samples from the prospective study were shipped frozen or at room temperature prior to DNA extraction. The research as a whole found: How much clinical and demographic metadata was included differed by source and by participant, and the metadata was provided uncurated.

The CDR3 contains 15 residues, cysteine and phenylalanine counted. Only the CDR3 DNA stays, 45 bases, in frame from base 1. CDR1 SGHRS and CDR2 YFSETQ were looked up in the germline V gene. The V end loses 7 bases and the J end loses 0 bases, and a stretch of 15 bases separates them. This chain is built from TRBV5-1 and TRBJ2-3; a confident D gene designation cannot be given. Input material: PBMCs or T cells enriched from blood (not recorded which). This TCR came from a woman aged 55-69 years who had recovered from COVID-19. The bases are TGCGCCAGCCGAGCCATCCCAGGAAGCACAGATACGCAGTATTTT. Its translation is CASRAIPGSTDTQYF. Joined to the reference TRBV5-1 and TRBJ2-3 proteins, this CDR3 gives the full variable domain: KAGVTQTPRYLIKTRGQQVTLSCSPISGHRSVSWYQQTPGQGLQFLFEYFSETQRNKGNFPGRFSGRQFSNSRSEMNVSTLELGDSALYLCASRAIPGSTDTQYFGPGTRLTVL.